Here is one T cell receptor beta chain with its context. What it binds is unknown. Using RNA template, CDR3s of TCR alpha and beta were amplified with iRepertoire arm-PCR. TCRdb redid the calling of the multiplex PCR reads with MiXCR, one entry per CDR3 protein. The sample consists of 95,000 to 110,000 distinct CDR3 sequences, about 30% of them appearing once. The data derive from a study of glioma-infiltrating T cells. General study results and limits: Only very few CDR3 sequences appeared in both tissue and blood. Above-expected tissue-blood divergence occurred in all gliomas, most in low-grade ones.

The trim removed 7 bases at V and 4 bases at J, leaving 2 bases unmatched. Per germline, CDR1 LNHDA and CDR2 SQIVND (reference sequence). The CDR3 runs to 13 residues. The sequencing sample was made of glioma tissue, nonneoplastic brain tissue, or PBMCs (not recorded which). The TCR sequence derives from a human donor with low-grade glioma or glioblastoma, undergoing nonglioma brain surgery, or in good health (not recorded which). V and J are TRBV19 and TRBJ2-1; 9 bases agree with TRBD1. The CDR3 loop reads CASTGTGYNEQFF. CDR3 DNA: TGTGCCAGTACAGGGACAGGGTACAATGAGCAGTTCTTC. The whole variable domain, filled in from reference TRBV19 and TRBJ2-1, reads DGGITQSPKYLFRKEGQNVTLSCEQNLNHDAMYWYRQDPGQGLRLIYYSQIVNDFQKGDIAEGYSVSREKKESFPLTVTSAQKNPTAFYLCASTGTGYNEQFFGPGTRLTVL.